These T cell receptor beta chains were read from a single sample in a study of T cell responses to AZD1222 COVID-19 vaccine. Clones were sequenced by immunoSEQ multiplex PCR, and TCRdb holds only the in-frame ones, with some missing. The data contain fewer than 120,000 clones, around 85% of them singletons. Sample: peripheral blood, taken on day 0 of AZD1222 vaccination. The source of these receptors is an adult in good health. CDR3s include the opening cysteine and the closing phenylalanine or tryptophan.

V: TRBV10-3
CDR3: CAISESSETQYF

V: TRBV3-1/TRBV3-2
CDR3: CASSLPSTDTQYF

V: TRBV6-5
CDR3: CATGAGPNGYTF

V: TRBV21-1
CDR3: CASTVLLPSNQPQHF

V: TRBV12-5
CDR3: CASGQTGTDEQFF

V: TRBV25-1
CDR3: CASSESSYNSPLHF

V: TRBV28
CDR3: CASSFYRATNEKLFF

V: TRBV5-1
CDR3: CASSLRQGGLPEAFF

V: TRBV7-9
CDR3: CASSLGAGSNTGELFF

V: TRBV7-2
CDR3: CASSLERGLETQYF

V: TRBV12-3/TRBV12-4
CDR3: CASSFLDNSPLHF

V: TRBV28
CDR3: CASSSPGQGREQYF

V: TRBV5-6
CDR3: CASSLGLAGVGYEQYF

V: TRBV30
CDR3: CAWSRTGNSPLHF

V: TRBV6-5
CDR3: CASSQRGNNSPLHF

V: TRBV12-3/TRBV12-4
CDR3: CASRLGANQPQHF

V: TRBV28
CDR3: CASRILGTGSSNTEAFF

V: TRBV3-1/TRBV3-2
CDR3: CASSPFPQSSGAFF

V: TRBV24-1
CDR3: CATSDYAGHTDTQYF

V: TRBV7-6
CDR3: CASRAGGTTDTQYF

V: TRBV2
CDR3: CASNWLNTEAFF

V: TRBV4-2
CDR3: CASSQEWRTAEAFF

V: TRBV19
CDR3: CASSIRAWGDSYTEAFF

V: TRBV28
CDR3: CAVSGPRGYGYTF

V: TRBV18
CDR3: CASSRSGTGVSGNTIYF

V: TRBV28
CDR3: CASSSLPGGRTGNTIYF

V: TRBV7-2
CDR3: CASSYRTSGSSEQYF

V: TRBV19
CDR3: CASSLGLQPQHF

V: TRBV28
CDR3: CASSFSGVPEAFF

V: TRBV24-1
CDR3: CATGQNLNTGELFF

V: TRBV7-2
CDR3: CASSYRGRPEAFF

V: TRBV9
CDR3: CASSVGASATNEQFF

V: TRBV18
CDR3: CASLVTGNTEAFF

V: TRBV13
CDR3: CASSPTTGVSSYEQYF

V: TRBV3-1/TRBV3-2
CDR3: CASSQGTVEKLFF

V: TRBV5-6
CDR3: CASSLRDRGLLTEAFF

V: TRBV19
CDR3: CASRSGTLYQPQHF

V: TRBV28
CDR3: CASRGATGFGSGANVLTF

V: TRBV19
CDR3: CASSIPGSGANVLTF

V: TRBV5-1
CDR3: CASRPSGTPNTGELFF

V: TRBV5-8
CDR3: CASSLSQRGGHTF

V: TRBV6-2/TRBV6-3
CDR3: CASSNSVNEQFF

V: TRBV19
CDR3: CASIRNPGSDGYTF

V: TRBV14
CDR3: CASSPSRGLGSGTSYNEQFF

V: TRBV5-6
CDR3: CASSLFTGVSGNTIYF

V: TRBV18
CDR3: CASSPSGREPQHF

V: TRBV5-6
CDR3: CASRRDRGQKTGELFF

V: TRBV2
CDR3: CASSQVGLRETQYF

V: TRBV7-3
CDR3: CASSLTSRVHTDTQYF

V: TRBV4-1
CDR3: CASSQGPAGDTQYF

V: TRBV10-3
CDR3: CAIRGTGGLFTDTQYF

V: TRBV13
CDR3: CASSPGLAGGPRRPGELFF

V: TRBV2
CDR3: CASSVTGEKLFF

V: TRBV7-3
CDR3: CASSPLAGGQGEQFF

V: TRBV7-9
CDR3: CASSFNPGQGANTEAFF

V: TRBV28
CDR3: CASSPVLAGKYQETQYF